One and the same sample provided the 16 T cell receptor beta chains below, sequenced in a study of PD-L1 blockade in urothelial cancer. Documented time point: pretreatment peripheral blood. Here immunoSEQ multiplex PCR was the method, and the copy in TCRdb shows in-frame clones only, minus some. The repertoire has almost 90,000 clones, 65% to 85% of them found once; the top ten carry around 2%. Sequenced here: PBMCs, sampled around atezolizumab (anti-PD-L1) treatment. The receptors stem from a man aged 60 to 69 with urothelial cancer.

This clone was recorded once. The chain couples TRBV7-3 to TRBJ2-1, with D maybe TRBD1 (5 bases). The V end was cut by 4 bases, the J end by 6 bases, with 13 bases between. Germline V gene sequence: CDR1 SGHTA, CDR2 FQGTGA. The CDR3 is 14 residues long. CDR3 DNA: TGTGCCAGCAGCTCTCTAGGGGCGACCAATGAGCAGTTCTTC. Protein: CASSSLGATNEQFF.

This rearrangement joins TRBV4-1 to TRBJ1-6; D is perhaps TRBD1 (6 bases). The CDR3 length is 16 residues. Germline assignment: CDR1 MGHRA and CDR2 YSYEKL. V gave up 3 bases and J gave up 5 bases, with 14 bases separating them. DNA of the CDR3: TGCGCCAGCAGCCACCCACAGGGTCTAGATAATTCACCCCTCCACTTT. This codes for CASSHPQGLDNSPLHF.

This chain uses TRBV11-2 with TRBJ2-2; a weak D match, TRBD2 (7 bases). V gave up 1 base and J gave up 3 bases, with 9 bases separating them. Germline CDR1 SGHAT, CDR2 FQNNGV. The CDR3 is 15 residues long. The DNA for the CDR3 is TGTGCCAGCAGCTTAGGGGGGGGGCACACCGGGGAGCTGTTTTTT. It is translated as CASSLGGGHTGELFF.

The genes are TRBV11-3 and TRBJ2-1; possible D gene TRBD1, 5 bases. CDR1 and CDR2 (germline): SGHNT, YENEEA. V dropped 3 bases and J dropped 5 bases, with 11 bases sitting between them. This CDR3 is built from 14 residues. This CDR3 reads CASSFNLRDNEQFF. CDR3 bases: TGTGCCAGCAGCTTCAACCTCAGGGACAATGAGCAGTTCTTC.

This chain connects TRBV2 to TRBJ1-5; D unresolved. Trimming pared 6 bases from V and 9 bases from J, leaving 15 bases between. Germline V gives CDR1 SNHLY, CDR2 FYNNEI. The CDR3 has 13 residues. The CDR3 sequence: CASREAQVGPQHF. In nucleotides, the CDR3 is TGTGCCAGCAGGGAGGCGCAGGTGGGGCCCCAGCATTTT.

J is TRBJ2-7 and V is TRBV10-1; 10 nucleotides line up with TRBD1. Germline V lookup: CDR1 WNHNN, CDR2 SYGVQD (reference sequence). The junction had 3 bases not matched to a gene; V was cut back by 5 bases and J by 2 bases. The CDR3 spans 14 residues. CDR3 sequence: CASSSGTGAYEQYF. CDR3 nucleotide sequence: TGCGCCAGCAGTTCCGGGACAGGGGCCTACGAGCAGTACTTC.

The J gene is TRBJ2-1, the V gene TRBV28; 7 positions agree with TRBD2. Germline loops: CDR1 MDHEN, CDR2 SYDVKM. The CDR3 runs 14 residues. V shed 7 bases, J shed 4 bases, and the junction held 7 bases outside the gene matches. CDR3 sequence (DNA): TGTGCCAGCAACCCACTAGCGCTTTACAATGAGCAGTTCTTC. Translated: CASNPLALYNEQFF.

The chain links TRBV4-1 to TRBJ2-1, with a possible D match to TRBD2 (6 bases). The V gene's germline CDR1 is MGHRA and CDR2 YSYEKL. The length of the CDR3 is 13 residues. Trimming removed 7 bases from V and 7 bases from J, with 14 bases in between. In nucleotides, the CDR3 is TGCGCCAGCACCCTAGAAGGAGGGAATGAGCAGTTCTTC. This gives the protein CASTLEGGNEQFF.

This chain joins TRBV12-5 and TRBJ1-2; possible D gene TRBD1, 5 bases. Germline-derived CDR1 and CDR2 are LGHNT and FRNRAP. The V gene lost 2 bases and the J gene lost 3 bases, with 16 bases spanning the gap. There are 16 residues in the CDR3. The CDR3 region is CASGLWSGIGHYGYTF. The DNA of the CDR3 is TGTGCTAGTGGTTTGTGGTCAGGGATAGGACACTATGGCTACACCTTC.

This sequence joins TRBV28 and TRBJ1-4, with 7 nucleotides matching TRBD1. After removal of 7 bases from V and 4 bases from J, the junction contained 9 bases not matched to a gene. This CDR3 contains 15 residues. Germline V lookup: CDR1 MDHEN, CDR2 SYDVKM. This CDR3 reads CASKRPGQYNEKLFF. CDR3 nucleotides: TGTGCCAGCAAAAGACCGGGACAGTATAATGAAAAACTGTTTTTT.

CDR3: CASSVGKNYNEQFF. CDR3 nucleotide sequence: TGTGCCAGCAGCGTAGGTAAAAACTACAATGAGCAGTTCTTC. The V call is TRBV9, the J call TRBJ2-1; D uncertain. Germline CDR1 is SGDLS and CDR2 is YYNGEE. CDR3 length: 14 amino acids. V was pared by 0 bases and J by 3 bases, with 7 bases between.

This clone appeared a single time. J is TRBJ2-1 and V is TRBV27; 10 nucleotides agree with TRBD2. The CDR3 loop spans 16 amino acids. CDR1 is MNHEY, CDR2 SMNVEV, per germline (reference sequence). Germline trimming cut 6 bases from V and 8 bases from J; bases unmatched to any gene: 13. This chain's CDR3 is CASSRRTSGESHEQFF. The CDR3 DNA is TGTGCCAGCAGCCGAAGAACTAGCGGGGAGTCCCATGAGCAGTTCTTC.

V usage is TRBV27 and J usage is TRBJ1-3; weak D call: TRBD1 (6 bases). The CDR3 has 16 residues. Germline-derived CDR1 and CDR2 are MNHEY and SMNVEV (reference sequence). V lost 6 bases, J lost 0 bases, and 15 bases lay in between. CDR3: CASRGGTLSSGNTIYF. In DNA, the CDR3 is TGTGCCAGCAGGGGGGGGACACTAAGCTCTGGAAACACCATATATTTT.

The J gene is TRBJ2-7, the V gene TRBV7-2; 8 bases match TRBD1. With 5 bases clipped from V and 1 base from J, the junction kept 4 bases outside the gene matches. CDR1 and CDR2 from the germline V gene are SGHTA and FQGNSA. The CDR3 spans 14 residues. The CDR3 DNA is TGTGCCAGCAGCCGGGACAGGCCATCCTACGAGCAGTACTTC. This encodes CASSRDRPSYEQYF.

This CDR3 reads CASSLVPPDTGELFF. For the CDR3, the DNA is TGCGCCAGCAGCTTGGTTCCCCCCGACACCGGGGAGCTGTTTTTT. The chain links TRBV5-1 to TRBJ2-2, with D unclear. The CDR3 runs to 15 residues. V lost 0 bases, J lost 3 bases, and 9 bases lay in between. The germline CDR1 and CDR2 sequences are SGHRS and YFSETQ.

This clone has only a few counts. CDR3 region: CASSGNRENYTF. DNA for the CDR3: TGCGCCAGCAGTGGGAACAGGGAGAACTACACCTTC. The gene calls are TRBV10-1 and TRBJ1-2, with D possibly TRBD1 on 6 matching bases. CDR3 length: 12 amino acids. Trimming stripped 4 bases from V and 10 bases from J, with 13 bases between. Germline V gene lookup returns CDR1 WNHNN and CDR2 SYGVQD (reference sequence).